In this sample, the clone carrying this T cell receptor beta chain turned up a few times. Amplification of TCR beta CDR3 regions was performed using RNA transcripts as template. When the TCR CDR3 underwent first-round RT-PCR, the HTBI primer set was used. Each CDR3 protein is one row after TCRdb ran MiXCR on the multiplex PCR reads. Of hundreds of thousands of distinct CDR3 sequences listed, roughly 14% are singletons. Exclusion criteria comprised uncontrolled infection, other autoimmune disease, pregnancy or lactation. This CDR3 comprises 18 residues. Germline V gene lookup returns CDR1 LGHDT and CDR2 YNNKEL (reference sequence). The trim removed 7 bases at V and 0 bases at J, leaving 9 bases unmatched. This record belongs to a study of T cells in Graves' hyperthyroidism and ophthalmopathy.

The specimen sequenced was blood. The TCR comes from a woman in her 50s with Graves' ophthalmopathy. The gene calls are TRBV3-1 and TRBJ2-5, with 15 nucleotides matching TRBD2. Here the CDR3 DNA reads TGTGCCAGCAAACCAATGGGGACTAGCGGGAGGTACCAAGAGACCCAGTACTTC. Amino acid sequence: CASKPMGTSGRYQETQYF.